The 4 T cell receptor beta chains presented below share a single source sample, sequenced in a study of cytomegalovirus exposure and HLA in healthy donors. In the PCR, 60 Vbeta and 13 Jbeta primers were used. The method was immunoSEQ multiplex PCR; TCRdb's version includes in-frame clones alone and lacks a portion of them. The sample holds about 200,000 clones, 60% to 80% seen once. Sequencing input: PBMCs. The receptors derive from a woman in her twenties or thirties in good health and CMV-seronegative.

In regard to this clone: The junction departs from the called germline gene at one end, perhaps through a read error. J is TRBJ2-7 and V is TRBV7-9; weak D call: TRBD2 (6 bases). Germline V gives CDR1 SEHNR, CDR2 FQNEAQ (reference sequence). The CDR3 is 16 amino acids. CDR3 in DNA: TGTTCCAGCAGCTCGAGAGGGGAGGTATCTGCCTACGAGCAGTACTTC. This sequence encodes CSSSSRGEVSAYEQYF.

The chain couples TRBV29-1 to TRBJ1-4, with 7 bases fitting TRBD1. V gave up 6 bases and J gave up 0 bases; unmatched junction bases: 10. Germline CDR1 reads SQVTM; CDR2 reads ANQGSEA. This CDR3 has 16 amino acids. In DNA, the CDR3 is TGCAGCGTAACAGGGGTAGGGCCCTCAACTAATGAAAAACTGTTTTTT. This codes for CSVTGVGPSTNEKLFF.

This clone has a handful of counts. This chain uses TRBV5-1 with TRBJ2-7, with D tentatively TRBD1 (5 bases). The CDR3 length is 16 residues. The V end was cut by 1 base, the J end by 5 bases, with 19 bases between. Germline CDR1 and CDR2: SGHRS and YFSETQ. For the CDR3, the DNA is TGCGCCAGCAGCTTGTATGGCAGGGTAATCGAAGACGAGCAGTACTTC. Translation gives CASSLYGRVIEDEQYF.

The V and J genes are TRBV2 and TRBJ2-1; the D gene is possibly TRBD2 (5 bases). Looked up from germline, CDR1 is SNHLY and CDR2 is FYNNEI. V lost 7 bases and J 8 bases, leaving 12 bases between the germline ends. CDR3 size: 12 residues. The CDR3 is CASIGPGDEQFF. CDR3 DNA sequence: TGTGCCAGCATTGGCCCCGGGGATGAGCAGTTCTTC. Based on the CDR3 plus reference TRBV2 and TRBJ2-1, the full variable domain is EPEVTQTPSHQVTQMGQEVILRCVPISNHLYFYWYRQILGQKVEFLVSFYNNEISEKSEIFDDQFSVERPDGSNFTLKIRSTKLEDSAMYFCASIGPGDEQFFGPGTRLTVL.